This TCR beta chain stems from a study of cytomegalovirus exposure and HLA in healthy donors. On the study more broadly: Early released data comprised 80 million or so unique TCRs from HLA-typed donors.

Germline values: CDR1 SGHVS, CDR2 FQNEAQ. This CDR3 has 14 amino acids. V lost 2 bases and J 1 base, leaving 5 bases between the germline ends. Whole-study results and caveats: Among immune exposure information, only CMV serostatus was available. Listed as cytomegalovirus-associated were 150 to 200 TCR beta chains.

The primer mix had 60 Vbeta and 13 Jbeta primers. TCRdb keeps only in-frame clones here, not all; method: immunoSEQ multiplex PCR. The table lists under 110,000 clones, 75% of them singletons. As concerns this clone: Its antigen is as yet unknown.

The source is a male donor in good health and CMV-seropositive. J is TRBJ2-2 and V is TRBV7-8, with unresolved D. Sequencing was done on a sample of PBMCs. The CDR3 nucleotides are TGTGCCAGCAGCTTACAGATGAACACCGGGGAGCTGTTTTTT. As protein: CASSLQMNTGELFF.